This passage covers 29 T cell receptor beta chains from one sample sequenced in a study of shared clonotypes between healthy human individuals. Profiling relied on immunoSEQ multiplex PCR, and the TCRdb table lists in-frame clones only, not all of them. The data contain a few hundred thousand clones, about 96% of them singletons. The sequenced sample was naive CD4+ T cells sorted from blood. Subset indicated: CD45RA+ positively selected. The origin of the receptors is a woman aged 25 to 45 in good health.

This rearrangement joins TRBV7-9 to TRBJ1-2, with D unresolved. Trimming left V 3 bases short and J 7 bases short, with 12 bases between. CDR3 length: 13 amino acids. The germline CDR1 and CDR2 sequences are SEHNR and FQNEAQ (reference sequence). CDR3 amino acids: CASSFSEGPGYTF. The DNA for the CDR3 is TGTGCCAGCAGCTTTTCCGAGGGTCCTGGCTACACCTTC. Full variable domain (outside the CDR3, taken from reference TRBV7-9 and TRBJ1-2): DTGVSQNPRHKITKRGQNVTFRCDPISEHNRLYWYRQTLGQGPEFLTYFQNEAQLEKSRLLSDRFSAERPKGSFSTLEIQRTEQGDSAMYLCASSFSEGPGYTFGSGTRLTVV.

The rearrangement uses TRBV5-1 and TRBJ2-2, with TRBD2 matching 9 bases. CDR1 is SGHRS, CDR2 YFSETQ, per germline. This CDR3 is built from 14 residues. Losses at the gene ends were 3 bases for V and 10 bases for J; bases not matched to a gene: 7. CDR3 protein: CASSYSGRIVELFF. The CDR3 coding sequence is TGCGCCAGCAGCTATAGCGGGAGAATAGTGGAGCTGTTTTTT.

The chain links TRBV19 to TRBJ1-4; tentatively, D is TRBD1 (5 bases). The V end was cut by 5 bases, the J end by 5 bases, with 12 bases between. CDR1 and CDR2 (germline): LNHDA, SQIVND (reference sequence). This CDR3 has 14 residues. The DNA of the CDR3 is TGTGCCAGTAGTTTCCGGGACGGGAATGAAAAACTGTTTTTT. Translated, it gives CASSFRDGNEKLFF.

This chain connects TRBV5-1 to TRBJ1-1; 8 nucleotides line up with TRBD1. The CDR3 is 15 residues long. V was clipped by 4 bases and J by 3 bases; unmatched bases: 8. Germline CDR1 is SGHRS and CDR2 is YFSETQ. The CDR3 spells CASSPKTGVYTEAFF. The CDR3 DNA sequence: TGCGCCAGCAGCCCGAAGACAGGGGTGTACACTGAAGCTTTCTTT.

The chain has TRBV9 and TRBJ2-1; maybe TRBD2 (7 bases). Germline V gives CDR1 SGDLS, CDR2 YYNGEE. This CDR3 has 19 amino acids. The V end lost 1 base, the J end lost 0 bases, and 20 bases lay between the germline ends. The CDR3 sequence is CASSVRRGGGESSYNEQFF. CDR3 bases: TGTGCCAGCAGCGTACGGCGGGGAGGGGGAGAGAGCTCCTACAATGAGCAGTTCTTC.

The gene calls are TRBV7-9 and TRBJ1-1; 7 nucleotides align to TRBD1. V was clipped by 5 bases and J by 5 bases; unmatched bases: 11. Germline CDR1 SEHNR, CDR2 FQNEAQ (reference sequence). The CDR3 has 15 residues. CDR3 nucleotides: TGTGCCAGCAGCCCCCGGACAGGCTTAGGGACTGAAGCTTTCTTT. Amino acid sequence: CASSPRTGLGTEAFF.

V is TRBV10-2 and J is TRBJ1-2; 7 bases map to TRBD1. The CDR3 is 15 amino acids. Germline trimming cut 6 bases from V and 7 bases from J; bases unmatched to any gene: 14. Germline V gene data show CDR1 as WSHSY and CDR2 as SAAADI. The CDR3 here is CASRETGAVKSGYTF. The DNA of the CDR3 is TGCGCCAGCAGGGAAACAGGGGCGGTGAAGAGTGGCTACACCTTC.

This clone has just one count. The chain combines TRBV28 with TRBJ1-4; maybe TRBD1 (6 bases). V lost 3 bases, J lost 6 bases, and 14 bases lay in between. CDR3 length equals 15 residues. Germline CDR1 and CDR2: MDHEN and SYDVKM. CDR3 amino acids: CASSFMGAGYEKLFF. The CDR3, as DNA: TGTGCCAGCAGTTTTATGGGGGCCGGTTATGAAAAACTGTTTTTT.

This chain uses TRBV2 with TRBJ1-2; D not resolved. This CDR3 is built from 13 residues. CDR1 SNHLY and CDR2 FYNNEI come from the germline V gene. The V gene lost 4 bases and the J gene lost 1 base, with 7 bases spanning the gap. The DNA of the CDR3 is TGTGCCAGCAGTGGCGAGGGTAACTATGGCTACACCTTC. Translated, it gives CASSGEGNYGYTF.

The CDR3 loop reads CASSLVVAGGVNYEQYF. In DNA, the CDR3 is TGTGCCAGCAGCTTGGTTGTCGCGGGAGGAGTAAACTACGAGCAGTACTTC. This chain uses TRBV5-4 with TRBJ2-7, with 8 nucleotides matching TRBD2. In germline, CDR1 is SGHNT, CDR2 YYREEE (reference sequence). The CDR3 has 17 residues. The junction had 11 bases not matched to a gene; V was cut back by 0 bases and J by 3 bases.

The chain employs TRBV27 and TRBJ1-2; D gene uncertain. Germline assignment: CDR1 MNHEY and CDR2 SMNVEV (reference sequence). The V gene lost 5 bases and the J gene lost 2 bases, with 6 bases spanning the gap. This CDR3 has 12 residues. CDR3 sequence (DNA): TGTGCCAGCAGTCTCCGGAACTATGGCTACACCTTC. This sequence encodes CASSLRNYGYTF.

This chain uses TRBV2 with TRBJ2-6; the D is unclear. Trimming took 8 bases from V and 0 from J, leaving 8 bases between them. The CDR3 is made up of 14 amino acids. The germline V gene encodes CDR1 SNHLY and CDR2 FYNNEI. The CDR3 bases are TGTGCCAGCCACTATTCCTCTGGGGCCAACGTCCTGACTTTC. Protein: CASHYSSGANVLTF. Together with reference TRBV2 and TRBJ2-6, the CDR3 gives the full variable domain: EPEVTQTPSHQVTQMGQEVILRCVPISNHLYFYWYRQILGQKVEFLVSFYNNEISEKSEIFDDQFSVERPDGSNFTLKIRSTKLEDSAMYFCASHYSSGANVLTFGAGSRLTVL.

The rearrangement joins TRBV7-2 to TRBJ2-1; a weak D match, TRBD1 (6 bases). The CDR3 contains 15 residues. Germline V CDR1 and CDR2: SGHTA, FQGNSA. The V and J ends lost 2 bases and 6 bases respectively, with 14 bases between them. CDR3 DNA: TGTGCCAGCAGCTTAACACAGGGAGTCTTCAATGAGCAGTTCTTC. It is translated as CASSLTQGVFNEQFF.

The V gene is TRBV5-1, the J gene TRBJ2-5; 8 nucleotides agree with TRBD2. Trimming took 3 bases from V and 2 from J; bases not matched to a gene: 3. Looked up from germline, CDR1 is SGHRS and CDR2 is YFSETQ. The CDR3 has 14 residues. The CDR3: CASSSGTSQETQYF. CDR3 DNA: TGCGCCAGCAGCTCCGGGACTAGTCAAGAGACCCAGTACTTC.

This clone was counted once. CDR3 amino acids: CASSERQGNGQYF. As DNA, the CDR3 is TGTGCCAGCAGTGAACGACAGGGGAATGGCCAGTACTTC. This rearrangement joins TRBV2 to TRBJ2-5; TRBD1 matches 8 bases. Germline CDR1 reads SNHLY; CDR2 reads FYNNEI. This CDR3 spans 13 amino acids. The trim removed 2 bases at V and 10 bases at J, leaving 6 bases unmatched. Based on the CDR3 plus reference TRBV2 and TRBJ2-5, the full variable domain is EPEVTQTPSHQVTQMGQEVILRCVPISNHLYFYWYRQILGQKVEFLVSFYNNEISEKSEIFDDQFSVERPDGSNFTLKIRSTKLEDSAMYFCASSERQGNGQYFGPGTRLLVL.

The chain uses TRBV5-4 and TRBJ2-2; 9 nucleotides match TRBD1. Trimming cost V 9 bases and J 5 bases; bases outside gene matches: 11. Germline V lookup: CDR1 SGHNT, CDR2 YYREEE (reference sequence). This CDR3 spans 15 amino acids. The CDR3 loop is CATRRKGQGTGELFF. Here the CDR3 DNA reads TGTGCCACCAGACGAAAGGGACAGGGAACCGGGGAGCTGTTTTTT. The variable domain in full, completed from reference TRBV5-4 and TRBJ2-2, reads ETGVTQSPTHLIKTRGQQVTLRCSSQSGHNTVSWYQQALGQGPQFIFQYYREEENGRGNFPPRFSGLQFPNYSSELNVNALELDDSALYLCATRRKGQGTGELFFGEGSRLTVL.

This clone was found once. This chain joins TRBV5-4 and TRBJ2-5, with D possibly matching TRBD2 (6 bases). Trimming stripped 4 bases from V and 4 bases from J, with 14 bases between. CDR1 is SGHNT and CDR2 is YYREEE in the germline V gene (reference sequence). The CDR3 extends over 14 amino acids. The CDR3 coding sequence is TGTGCCAGCAGCCCGGGACTCCTGGGAGAGACCCAGTACTTC. This gives the protein CASSPGLLGETQYF.

This clone showed up just once. CDR3 nucleotides: TGTGCCAGCAGTTTCCTAGCGGAAGAGACCCAGTACTTC. This encodes CASSFLAEETQYF. The rearrangement joins TRBV28 to TRBJ2-5; 7 bases match TRBD2. The V gene's germline CDR1 is MDHEN and CDR2 SYDVKM. This CDR3 has 13 residues. V was pared by 3 bases and J by 3 bases, with 1 base of the junction left unmatched.

The chain joins TRBV10-3 to TRBJ2-2; the match to TRBD1 covers 10 bases. V lost 5 bases and J lost 5; bases outside the gene matches: 5. Germline lookup yields CDR1 ENHRY and CDR2 SYGVKD. The CDR3 consists of 15 residues. CDR3 sequence: CAISPGQGNTGELFF. The CDR3 DNA follows: TGTGCCATCAGTCCGGGACAGGGGAATACCGGGGAGCTGTTTTTT.

CDR3 region: CASSIGRSGTGYGNEQFF. The DNA for the CDR3 is TGTGCCAGTAGTATAGGCCGCTCCGGGACAGGGTATGGCAATGAGCAGTTCTTC. The chain combines TRBV19 with TRBJ2-1, with 9 bases aligning to TRBD1. Trimming at V came to 1 base and at J to 6 bases, leaving 13 bases not matched to a gene. This CDR3 is built from 18 residues. The germline V gene has CDR1 LNHDA and CDR2 SQIVND (reference sequence).

The chain combines TRBV9 with TRBJ2-1; D gene unclear. The CDR3 consists of 14 residues. Trimming shortened V by 4 bases and J by 4 bases, and 12 bases separated the two germline ends. Germline V CDR1 and CDR2: SGDLS, YYNGEE. The CDR3 sequence is CASSPSPGYNEQFF. CDR3 nucleotides: TGTGCCAGCAGCCCCTCCCCGGGTTACAATGAGCAGTTCTTC.

The chain uses TRBV6-5 and TRBJ1-3; D is ambiguous. The germline V gene encodes CDR1 MNHEY and CDR2 SVGAGI. Trimming took 0 bases from V and 0 from J, leaving 6 bases between them. This CDR3 comprises 15 residues. CDR3 nucleotide sequence: TGTGCCAGCAGTTACTCGGCTATCTCTGGAAACACCATATATTTT. Encoded protein: CASSYSAISGNTIYF.

The count of this clone is one. The chain has TRBV4-2 and TRBJ2-7; 11 bases fit TRBD1. The germline CDR1 and CDR2 sequences are LGHNA and YNFKEQ. The CDR3 consists of 19 residues. V trimming: 0 bases; J trimming: 1 base; junction bases outside the gene matches: 11. This CDR3 is CASSQEGDRGTWKSYEQYF. The CDR3 nucleotides read TGTGCCAGCAGCCAAGAAGGGGACAGGGGGACTTGGAAGTCCTACGAGCAGTACTTC.

This chain joins TRBV6-1 and TRBJ1-5; D is undetermined. The V end was cut by 1 base, the J end by 9 bases, with 13 bases between. The length of the CDR3 is 14 residues. The germline gives CDR1 MNHNS, CDR2 SASEGT. CDR3 nucleotide sequence: TGTGCCAGCAGTGAAGTGGAAGGCATGCCGCCCCAGCATTTT. Translation gives CASSEVEGMPPQHF.

The rearrangement joins TRBV10-1 to TRBJ1-1, with D unresolved. V lost 2 bases to trimming and J lost 3 bases, with 10 bases between them. The CDR3 contains 14 residues. Germline-derived CDR1 and CDR2 are WNHNN and SYGVQD (reference sequence). In nucleotides, the CDR3 is TGCGCCAGCAGTGAGCCGGGTCGGGACACTGAAGCTTTCTTT. Its translation: CASSEPGRDTEAFF.

V is TRBV7-8 and J is TRBJ2-1, with D perhaps TRBD2 (6 bases). The CDR3 has 16 amino acids. Trimming removed 2 bases at V and 11 bases at J, with 22 bases between. Germline lookup yields CDR1 SGHVS and CDR2 FQNEAQ. The CDR3 DNA reads as TGTGCCAGCAGCTTATACCCCCTGGGGGGTGCGGGCAAGCAGTTCTTC. Translation gives CASSLYPLGGAGKQFF.

This clone was seen more than once but under ten times. V usage is TRBV7-9 and J usage is TRBJ1-4; 8 nucleotides line up with TRBD1. CDR3 length equals 14 residues. Germline-derived CDR1 and CDR2 are SEHNR and FQNEAQ (reference sequence). J gave up 7 bases and V 5 bases, and 6 bases lay outside the gene matches. In DNA, the CDR3 is TGTGCCAGCAGCCCAAGGACAGGGAGTGAAAAACTGTTTTTT. Its protein is CASSPRTGSEKLFF. Variable domain in full (rest from reference TRBV7-9 and TRBJ1-4): DTGVSQNPRHKITKRGQNVTFRCDPISEHNRLYWYRQTLGQGPEFLTYFQNEAQLEKSRLLSDRFSAERPKGSFSTLEIQRTEQGDSAMYLCASSPRTGSEKLFFGSGTQLSVL.

The V call is TRBV7-9, the J call TRBJ2-3; perhaps TRBD1 as D (6 bases). In germline, CDR1 is SEHNR, CDR2 FQNEAQ (reference sequence). There are 16 residues in the CDR3. Trimming took 4 bases from V and 2 from J, leaving 16 bases between them. The chain's CDR3 is CASSSVTGSNTDTQYF. The CDR3 nucleotides are TGTGCCAGCAGCTCAGTTACAGGGAGTAACACAGATACGCAGTATTTT.

The chain carries TRBV7-9 and TRBJ2-5, with TRBD1 matching over 10 bases. This CDR3 is 15 amino acids long. CDR1 is SEHNR and CDR2 is FQNEAQ in the germline V gene (reference sequence). Trimming removed 5 bases from V and 2 bases from J; junction bases left unmatched: 5. The CDR3 sequence: CASSPGTGVQETQYF. CDR3 nucleotides: TGTGCCAGCAGCCCAGGGACAGGGGTACAAGAGACCCAGTACTTC.